This record concerns one T cell receptor beta chain sequence. The sample holds many counts of this clone. The target of this receptor is not known. The CDR3 extends 3 residues past the end of the read, so its final part is completed from the germline J gene. CVID samples and control samples contributed equivalent amounts of genomic DNA as sequencing input. For every sample, a 60 bp segment covering the rearranged TCRbeta CDR3 region was amplified and then sequenced. TCRbeta amplification used the immunoSEQ assay, a bias-corrected multiplex PCR with high-throughput sequencing. In the source study's methods: Every unique nucleotide sequence counted as a clone and was annotated with V, D and J genes, copy number and frequency. Sequences were labeled productive if in frame, and non-productive if out of frame or containing stop codons. As previously described, clonality was computed from Shannon's entropy. The predicted amino acid sequences of productive clones were used to derive mean CDR3 Kyte-Doolittle hydropathy. Using the R hclust function, scaled V gene usage was clustered hierarchically with Manhattan distance and complete linkage. Sharing of clones by CDR3 amino acid sequence was evaluated by resampling 12 repertoires per group over 100 rounds. The repertoires were searched for around 70 published EBV-specific and fewer than 250 published CMV-specific TCRbeta sequences. Analysis left out a couple of CVID samples that produced under 10,000 sequences, so fewer than 55 CVID repertoires remained. TCRdb provides this immuneACCESS table in a form limited to in-frame rearrangements. Some clones are lacking; in checked studies, under half of them reflect an unresolved V gene, and why the rest are absent is not known. The V and J calls and clone size come from that table; D and trimming were worked out from the DNA. The sample counts tens of thousands of clones, each observed more than once. The top ten constitute 1.7% of the sample.

The V end loses 5 bases and the J end loses 6 bases, and a stretch of 14 bases separates them. The CDR3 numbers 14 residues from cysteine through phenylalanine. Shown are 33 bases from within the CDR3, in frame from base 1. CDR1 and CDR2 (LNHDA, SQIVND) derive from the germline V gene (reference sequence). The data belong to a study of T cell clonality in common variable immunodeficiency (dated by TCRdb to between 2014 and 2017). Findings and caveats that apply to the study as a whole: Compared with healthy controls, CVID subjects showed increased TCRbeta clonality (t-test p = 0.018), a feature most characteristic of about a third of subjects. Despite equal DNA input, controls averaged about 81,820 unique sequences per sample versus around 32,000 in CVID samples. Reportedly, TCRbeta sequences from CVID had fewer deletions and N-nucleotide insertions, and highly modified clones with 13 or more V deletions were absent from CVID. Patient heterogeneity within the CVID cohort put limits on correlating repertoire features with clinical complications. Healthy controls shared more TCRbeta clones with each other than CVID subjects shared among themselves (p < 0.0001). According to the authors, figuring out what caused the increased clonality in CVID would require sequencing the repertoires of T cell subpopulations.

Predominantly Caucasian heritage was noted among both the CVID patients and the healthy controls. From each donor, roughly 4.5 to 9 ml of heparinized peripheral whole blood was collected. Genomic DNA from adults with common variable immune deficiency (CVID) and from healthy adult controls was the source for sequencing TCRbeta CDR3 repertoires. There were 22 healthy adult volunteers in the control group (12 female and 10 or so male), ranging in age from 23 to 66 years, with a mean age of roughly 35. Diluted blood was density-centrifuged over Hypaque 1077 or Ficoll-Paque to isolate peripheral blood mononuclear cells. Unsorted mononuclear cells served as the source of genomic DNA, which was extracted either by Qiagen column purification or by a centrifugation-based method.

Recombination joined TRBV19 with TRBJ1-5, and perhaps TRBD1 as D gene, on 6 matching bases. Sequenced sample: peripheral blood mononuclear cells. The clonotype originates from a person between 18 and 70 years old in good health. Partial CDR3 DNA: TGTGCCAGTAGTTCCAGGGGCCCGGGTCAGCCC. Its translation is CASSSRGPGQP. The entire CDR3 protein reads CASSSRGPGQPQHF.